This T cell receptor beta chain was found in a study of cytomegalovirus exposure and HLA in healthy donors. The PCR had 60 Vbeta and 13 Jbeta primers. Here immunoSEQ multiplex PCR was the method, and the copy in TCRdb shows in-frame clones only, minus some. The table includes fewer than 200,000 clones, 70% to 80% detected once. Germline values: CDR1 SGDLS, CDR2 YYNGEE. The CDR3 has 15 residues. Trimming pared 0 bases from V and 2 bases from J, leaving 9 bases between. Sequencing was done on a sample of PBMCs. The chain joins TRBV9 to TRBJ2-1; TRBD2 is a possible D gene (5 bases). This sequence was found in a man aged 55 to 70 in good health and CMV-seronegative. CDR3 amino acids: CASSVGERAYNEQFF. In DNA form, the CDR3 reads TGTGCCAGCAGCGTAGGGGAGAGGGCCTACAATGAGCAGTTCTTC.